This T cell receptor beta chain was sequenced during a study of cytomegalovirus exposure and HLA in healthy donors. Trimming left V 3 bases short and J 8 bases short, with 17 bases between. There are 14 residues in the CDR3. Germline lookup yields CDR1 SGDLS and CDR2 YYNGEE. This table comes from immunoSEQ multiplex PCR, and its TCRdb copy is limited to in-frame clones, with some not included. The sample has 150,000 to 200,000 clones, roughly 83% seen once; the top ten hold roughly 1.5%. The TCR comes from a woman under 30 in good health and CMV-seronegative. The sample comprised PBMCs. The V gene is TRBV9, the J gene TRBJ1-2; perhaps TRBD1 as D (6 bases). The CDR3 region is CASSGGGGAGGYTF. CDR3 nucleotides: TGTGCCAGCAGCGGCGGCGGGGGGGCCGGGGGCTACACCTTC.